The T cell receptor beta chain under discussion was sequenced for a study of blood T cell repertoires in COVID-19. As for the study in general: Whether acute or convalescent, the COVID-19 samples came from the United States, Italy and Spain. Sample material is recorded as cDNA or gDNA derived from T cells, B-cell-depleted T cells, or PBMCs.

The CDR3 has 19 residues. Per the germline V gene, CDR1 is SGDLS and CDR2 is YYNGEE. With V trimmed by 0 bases and J by 4 bases, 14 bases remained unmatched. Per the authors' pipeline: Amplification of reference gene primers was used by the study to estimate nucleated cell counts. Repertoires were generated with immunoSEQ multiplex PCR, while TCRdb's copy carries only in-frame clones and drops some. V, J and clone size reflect that table, while D and trimming were determined from the DNA. Counted here are 180,000 or so clones, 70% to 90% occurring once; the ten biggest clones make up over 9.5%. This clonotype was obtained from a human donor with active or convalescent COVID-19. The donor label of this sample is uncertain. The rearrangement links TRBV9 to TRBJ2-1; TRBD2 matches at 9 bases. Sequences were obtained from peripheral blood. The CDR3 protein is CASSVARRGGEGSYNEQFF. The CDR3 bases are TGTGCCAGCAGCGTAGCAAGGCGGGGGGGAGAAGGGTCGTACAATGAGCAGTTCTTC.